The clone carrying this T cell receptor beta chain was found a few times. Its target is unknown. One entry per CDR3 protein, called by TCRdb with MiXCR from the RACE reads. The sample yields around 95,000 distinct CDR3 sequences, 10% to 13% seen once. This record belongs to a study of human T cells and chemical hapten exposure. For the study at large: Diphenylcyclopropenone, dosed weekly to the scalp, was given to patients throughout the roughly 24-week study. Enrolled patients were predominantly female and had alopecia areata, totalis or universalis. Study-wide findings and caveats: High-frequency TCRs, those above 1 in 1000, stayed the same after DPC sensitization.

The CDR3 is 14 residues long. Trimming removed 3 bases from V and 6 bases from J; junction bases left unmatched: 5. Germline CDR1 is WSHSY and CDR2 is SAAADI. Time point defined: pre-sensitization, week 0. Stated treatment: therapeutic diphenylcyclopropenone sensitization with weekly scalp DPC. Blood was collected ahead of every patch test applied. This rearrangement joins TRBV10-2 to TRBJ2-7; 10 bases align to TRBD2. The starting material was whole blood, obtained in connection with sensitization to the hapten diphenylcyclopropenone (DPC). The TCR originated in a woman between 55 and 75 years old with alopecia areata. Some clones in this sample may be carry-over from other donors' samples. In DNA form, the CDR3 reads TGCGCCAGCAGTGAAAGAAGCGGGGGGGCCGAGCAGTACTTC. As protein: CASSERSGGAEQYF.